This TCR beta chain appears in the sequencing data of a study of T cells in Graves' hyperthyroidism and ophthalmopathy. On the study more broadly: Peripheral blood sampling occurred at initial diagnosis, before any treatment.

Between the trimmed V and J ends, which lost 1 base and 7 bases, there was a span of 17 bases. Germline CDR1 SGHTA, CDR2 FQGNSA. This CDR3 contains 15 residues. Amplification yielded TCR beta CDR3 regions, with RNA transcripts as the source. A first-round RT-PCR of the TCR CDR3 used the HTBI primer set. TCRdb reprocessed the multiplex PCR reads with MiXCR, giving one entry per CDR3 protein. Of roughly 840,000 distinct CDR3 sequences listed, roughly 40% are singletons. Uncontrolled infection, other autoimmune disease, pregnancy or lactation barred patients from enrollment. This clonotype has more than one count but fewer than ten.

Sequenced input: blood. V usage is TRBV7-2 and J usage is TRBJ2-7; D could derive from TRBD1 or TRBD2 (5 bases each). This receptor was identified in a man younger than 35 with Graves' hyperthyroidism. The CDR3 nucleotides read TGTGCCAGCAGCTTAGAGTTCAGTCGGGGCCTGGAGCAGTACTTC. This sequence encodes CASSLEFSRGLEQYF. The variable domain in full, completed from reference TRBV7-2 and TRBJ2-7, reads GAGVSQSPSNKVTEKGKDVELRCDPISGHTALYWYRQSLGQGLEFLIYFQGNSAPDKSGLPSDRFSAERTGGSVSTLTIQRTQQEDSAVYLCASSLEFSRGLEQYFGPGTRLTVT.